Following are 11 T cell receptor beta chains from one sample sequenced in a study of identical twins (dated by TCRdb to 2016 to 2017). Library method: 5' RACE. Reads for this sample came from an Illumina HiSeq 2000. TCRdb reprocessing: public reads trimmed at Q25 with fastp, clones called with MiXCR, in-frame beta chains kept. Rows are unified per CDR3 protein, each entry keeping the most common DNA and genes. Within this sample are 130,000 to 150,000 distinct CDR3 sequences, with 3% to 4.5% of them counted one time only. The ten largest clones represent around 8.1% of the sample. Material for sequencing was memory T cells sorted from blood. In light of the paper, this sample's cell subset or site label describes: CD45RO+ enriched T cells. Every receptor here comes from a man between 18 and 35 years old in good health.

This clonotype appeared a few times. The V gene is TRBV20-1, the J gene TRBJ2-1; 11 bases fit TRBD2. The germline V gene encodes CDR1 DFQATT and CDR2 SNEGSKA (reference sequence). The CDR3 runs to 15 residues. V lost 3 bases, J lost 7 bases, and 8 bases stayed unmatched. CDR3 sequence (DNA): TGCAGTGCTAGTCCTCTAGCGGGAGGACAGAATGAGCAGTTCTTC. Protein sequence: CSASPLAGGQNEQFF.

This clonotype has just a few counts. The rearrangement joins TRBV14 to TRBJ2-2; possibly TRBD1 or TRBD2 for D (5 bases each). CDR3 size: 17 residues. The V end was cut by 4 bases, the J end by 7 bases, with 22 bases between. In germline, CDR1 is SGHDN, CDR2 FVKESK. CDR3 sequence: CASSPLVGGALSGELFF. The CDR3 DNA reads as TGTGCCAGCAGCCCCCTAGTTGGGGGAGCGTTGAGCGGGGAGCTGTTTTTT.

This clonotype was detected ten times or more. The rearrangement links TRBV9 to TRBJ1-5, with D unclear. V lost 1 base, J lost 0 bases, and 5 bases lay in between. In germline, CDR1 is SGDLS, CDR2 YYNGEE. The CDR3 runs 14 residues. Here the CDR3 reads CASSVSYSNQPQHF. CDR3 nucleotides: TGTGCCAGCAGCGTAAGCTATAGCAATCAGCCCCAGCATTTT.

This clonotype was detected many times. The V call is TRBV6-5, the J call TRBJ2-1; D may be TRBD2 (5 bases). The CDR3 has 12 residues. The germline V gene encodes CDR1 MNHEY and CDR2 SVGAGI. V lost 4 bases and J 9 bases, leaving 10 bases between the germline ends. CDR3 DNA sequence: TGTGCCAGCAGTTCTAGGAGGCTTGAGCAGTTCTTC. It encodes CASSSRRLEQFF.

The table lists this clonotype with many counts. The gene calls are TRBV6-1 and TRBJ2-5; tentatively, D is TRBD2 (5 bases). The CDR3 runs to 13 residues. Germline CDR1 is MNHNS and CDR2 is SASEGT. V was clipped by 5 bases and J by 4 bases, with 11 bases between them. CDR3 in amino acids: CASSPSRRETQYF. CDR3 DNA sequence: TGTGCCAGCAGTCCTAGCCGCCGAGAGACCCAGTACTTC.

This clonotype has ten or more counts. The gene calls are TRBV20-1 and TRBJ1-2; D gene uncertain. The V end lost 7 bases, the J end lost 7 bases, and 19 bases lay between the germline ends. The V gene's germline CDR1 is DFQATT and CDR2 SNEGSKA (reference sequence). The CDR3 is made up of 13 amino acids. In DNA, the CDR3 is TGCAGTGTGGTGCGGGCCGCGTTGAGTGGCTACACCTTC. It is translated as CSVVRAALSGYTF.

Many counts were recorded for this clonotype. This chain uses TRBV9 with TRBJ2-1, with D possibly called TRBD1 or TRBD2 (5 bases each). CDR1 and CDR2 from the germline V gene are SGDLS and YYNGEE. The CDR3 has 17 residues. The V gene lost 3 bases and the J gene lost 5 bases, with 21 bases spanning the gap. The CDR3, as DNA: TGTGCCAGCAGCGCGGGGACCAGGAGGACGGTGGACAATGAGCAGTTCTTC. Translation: CASSAGTRRTVDNEQFF.

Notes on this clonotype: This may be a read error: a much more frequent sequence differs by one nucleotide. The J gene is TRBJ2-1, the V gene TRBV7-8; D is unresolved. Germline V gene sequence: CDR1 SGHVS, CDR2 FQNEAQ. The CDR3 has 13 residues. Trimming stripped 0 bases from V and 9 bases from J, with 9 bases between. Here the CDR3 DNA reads TGTGCCAGCAGCTTAGCGATGGATTTTGAGCAGTTCTTC. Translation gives CASSLAMDFEQFF.

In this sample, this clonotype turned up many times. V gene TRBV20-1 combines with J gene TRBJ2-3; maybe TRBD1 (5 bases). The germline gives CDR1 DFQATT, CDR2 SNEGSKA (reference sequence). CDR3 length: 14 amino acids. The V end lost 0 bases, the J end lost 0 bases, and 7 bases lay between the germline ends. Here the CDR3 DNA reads TGCAGTGCTAGAGACGACAGAAGCACAGATACGCAGTATTTT. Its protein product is CSARDDRSTDTQYF.

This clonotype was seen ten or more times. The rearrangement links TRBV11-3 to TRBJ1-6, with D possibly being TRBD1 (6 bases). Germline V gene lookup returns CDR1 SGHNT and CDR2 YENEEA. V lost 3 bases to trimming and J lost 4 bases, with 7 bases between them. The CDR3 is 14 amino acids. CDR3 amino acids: CASSFGQYNSPLHF. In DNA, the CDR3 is TGTGCCAGCAGCTTCGGACAGTATAATTCACCCCTCCACTTT.

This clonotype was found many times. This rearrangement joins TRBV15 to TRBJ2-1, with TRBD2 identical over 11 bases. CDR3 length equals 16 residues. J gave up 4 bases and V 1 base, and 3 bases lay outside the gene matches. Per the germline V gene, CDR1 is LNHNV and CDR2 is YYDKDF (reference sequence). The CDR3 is CATSRAGLAEYNEQFF. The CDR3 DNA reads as TGTGCCACCAGCAGAGCGGGACTAGCGGAATACAATGAGCAGTTCTTC.